The rows below give T cell receptor beta chains drawn from one sample of a study of T cell repertoires in cytomegalovirus infection. TCRdb re-called the reads with MiXCR, one entry per CDR3 protein. The data hold a few hundred thousand distinct CDR3 sequences, with over 7.5% observed a single time. The sequencing input was PBMCs. All receptors come from a human donor in good health (CMV status not recorded). Some clones in this sample may be carry-over from other donors' samples. Both conserved end residues are part of each CDR3. Each record gives: V gene, D gene, clone size, J gene, CDR3 protein, CDR3 DNA. The D gene is left open where the match is weak. Part of the rows lack a size; the others show once, few, many or a class for expanded clones.

V: TRBV12-3/TRBV12-4
D: TRBD1
size: NA
J: TRBJ1-6
CDR3: CASSLRSGGLDSPLHF
DNA: TGTGCCAGCAGTTTACGGTCAGGGGGCCTTGATTCACCCCTCCACTTT

V: TRBV18
D: TRBD2
size: few
J: TRBJ2-1
CDR3: CASSPPRLAYNEQFF
DNA: TGTGCCAGCTCACCCCCGAGACTAGCGTACAATGAGCAGTTCTTC

V: TRBV7-8
D: NA
size: many
J: TRBJ1-2
CDR3: CASSLVGGGGYTF
DNA: TGTGCCAGCAGCTTAGTAGGGGGTGGTGGCTACACCTTC

V: TRBV7-2
D: TRBD1
size: many
J: TRBJ2-7
CDR3: CASTRGSSYEQYF
DNA: TGTGCCAGTACCAGGGGGAGCTCCTACGAGCAGTACTTC

V: TRBV6-2/TRBV6-3
D: NA
size: few
J: TRBJ2-7
CDR3: CASRTAYEQYF
DNA: TGTGCCAGCCGAACAGCCTACGAGCAGTACTTC

V: TRBV7-2
D: TRBD1
size: medium-sized
J: TRBJ2-1
CDR3: CASSLGQRYNEQFF
DNA: TGTGCCAGCAGCTTGGGACAGAGATACAATGAGCAGTTCTTC

V: TRBV10-3
D: TRBD1
size: NA
J: TRBJ1-6
CDR3: CAIRGQGKDNSPLHF
DNA: TGTGCCATCAGGGGACAGGGGAAGGATAATTCACCCCTCCACTTT

V: TRBV25-1
D: NA
size: many
J: TRBJ1-4
CDR3: CASSAAGGANEKLFF
DNA: TGTGCCAGCAGTGCCGCCGGGGGGGCTAATGAAAAACTGTTTTTT

V: TRBV11-1
D: TRBD1
size: many
J: TRBJ2-7
CDR3: CASSPRTGASLQQYF
DNA: TGTGCCAGCAGCCCCCGGACAGGGGCCTCCCTCCAGCAGTACTTC

V: TRBV7-2
D: TRBD2
size: many
J: TRBJ2-1
CDR3: CASSFRGGATEQFF
DNA: TGTGCCAGCAGCTTCCGCGGGGGGGCCACTGAGCAGTTCTTC

V: TRBV7-9
D: TRBD2
size: many
J: TRBJ2-1
CDR3: CASSLWMTSQWDEQFF
DNA: TGTGCCAGCAGCTTATGGATGACTAGCCAGTGGGATGAGCAGTTCTTC

V: TRBV5-6
D: NA
size: many
J: TRBJ2-1
CDR3: CASSLYTRSTVGEQFF
DNA: TGTGCCAGCAGCTTGTATACGAGGAGTACGGTGGGTGAGCAGTTCTTC

V: TRBV7-2
D: NA
size: many
J: TRBJ1-2
CDR3: CASSVGWEGYGYTF
DNA: TGTGCCAGCAGCGTAGGGTGGGAGGGCTATGGCTACACCTTC